The 19 T cell receptor beta chains listed next were all sequenced from one sample in a study of T cells after yellow fever vaccination (dated by TCRdb to between 2018 and 2020). The treatment or condition label, read with the paper, signifies: live attenuated yellow fever vaccine strain. Receptor amplification or capture employed 5' RACE. TCRdb names Illumina HiSeq 2500 as the instrument used. TCRdb cleaned the public reads at Q25 with fastp, built clones with MiXCR and kept in-frame beta chains. All rows with the same CDR3 protein become a single entry with the most common DNA and genes. The sample yields under 50,000 distinct CDR3 sequences; 5% to 8% were counted once. The ten largest clones capture under 11% of the sample. The source material was PBMCs, either bulk or a sorted T-cell subset (CD4+, CD8+, memory, or dextramer-sorted; not recorded which), sampled 45 days after the yellow fever booster vaccination. The receptors were sampled from a man aged 30 to 39 who received the YFV17D yellow fever vaccine.

The V gene is TRBV20-1, the J gene TRBJ2-1, with 8 bases matching TRBD2. Germline values: CDR1 DFQATT, CDR2 SNEGSKA (reference sequence). Trimming took 7 bases from V and 7 from J; bases not matched to a gene: 15. This CDR3 contains 15 residues. CDR3 bases: TGCAGTGTCAACCCCCGGGAGGGGGTACAAAATGAGCAGTTCTTC. It translates to CSVNPREGVQNEQFF.

V and J are TRBV7-2 and TRBJ2-7; 13 bases map to TRBD2. V trimming: 5 bases; J trimming: 6 bases; junction bases outside the gene matches: 4. The CDR3 loop spans 14 amino acids. CDR1 and CDR2 (germline): SGHTA, FQGNSA. CDR3 amino acids: CASSTSGRAVEQYF. The CDR3 region has the DNA TGTGCCAGCAGCACTAGCGGGAGGGCCGTCGAGCAGTACTTC.

This chain joins TRBV7-9 and TRBJ2-2; TRBD1 matches at 7 bases. J lost 6 bases, V lost 6 bases, and 13 bases had no gene match. The CDR3 consists of 16 residues. Germline assignment: CDR1 SEHNR and CDR2 FQNEAQ (reference sequence). CDR3 region: CASRKGAQSGAGELFF. CDR3 sequence (DNA): TGTGCCAGCAGGAAGGGGGCGCAATCCGGGGCCGGGGAGCTGTTTTTT.

V is TRBV19 and J is TRBJ1-2, with no clear D. V lost 3 bases to trimming and J lost 10 bases, with 9 bases between them. This CDR3 has 11 amino acids. Germline-derived CDR1 and CDR2 are LNHDA and SQIVND (reference sequence). In DNA, the CDR3 is TGTGCCAGTAGTATGGTTACAGACTACACCTTC. This translates into CASSMVTDYTF.

This clonotype came up a few times. The chain is built from TRBV2 and TRBJ2-2, with 8 bases identical to TRBD2. The V gene end was trimmed by 10 bases and the J gene end by 1 base; junction bases not matched to a gene: 20. The germline V gene has CDR1 SNHLY and CDR2 FYNNEI. The CDR3 consists of 19 residues. The CDR3: CAIIGTTGSGNLNTGELFF. As DNA, the CDR3 is TGTGCCATCATCGGGACTACGGGTAGCGGGAACCTGAACACCGGGGAGCTGTTTTTT.

In this sample, this clonotype turned up a few times. The chain couples TRBV7-2 to TRBJ2-4, with D unclear. V was cut by 6 bases and J by 0 bases, with 6 bases left in between. CDR3 length equals 13 residues. CDR1 is SGHTA, CDR2 FQGNSA, per germline. CDR3 in amino acids: CASRELAKNIQYF. For the CDR3, the DNA is TGTGCCAGCAGGGAACTAGCCAAAAACATTCAGTACTTC.

This clonotype was picked up many times. The CDR3 loop reads CASSVQDRGGEQYF. In DNA form, the CDR3 reads TGTGCCAGCAGTGTTCAGGACAGGGGGGGCGAGCAGTACTTC. The genes are TRBV25-1 and TRBJ2-7, with TRBD1 matching over 10 bases. The CDR3 covers 14 residues. V trimming: 4 bases; J trimming: 6 bases; junction bases outside the gene matches: 6. Germline V gives CDR1 MGHDK, CDR2 SYGVNS.

The chain couples TRBV5-8 to TRBJ1-2, with a possible D match to TRBD1 (6 bases). From germline, CDR1 is SGHTS and CDR2 YDEGEE. CDR3 length: 13 residues. The V and J ends lost 9 bases and 5 bases respectively, with 17 bases between them. The CDR3 nucleotides read TGTGCCATGGGCGCTACAGGGAAGTATGGCTACACCTTC. It encodes CAMGATGKYGYTF.

The chain combines TRBV5-5 with TRBJ1-6, with D possibly TRBD1 on 5 matching bases. Between the trimmed V and J ends, which lost 4 bases and 8 bases, there was a span of 13 bases. CDR3 length: 14 amino acids. Germline CDR1 and CDR2: SGHKS and YYEKEE (reference sequence). This CDR3 reads CASSRQYGDSPLHF. CDR3 DNA sequence: TGTGCCAGCAGCCGACAGTACGGGGATTCACCCCTCCACTTT. Filled out from reference TRBV5-5 and TRBJ1-6, the complete variable domain reads DAGVTQSPTHLIKTRGQQVTLRCSPISGHKSVSWYQQVLGQGPQFIFQYYEKEERGRGNFPDRFSARQFPNYSSELNVNALLLGDSALYLCASSRQYGDSPLHFGNGTRLTVT.

J is TRBJ2-7 and V is TRBV11-2; D call uncertain. Germline CDR1 SGHAT, CDR2 FQNNGV. Trimming cost V 2 bases and J 0 bases, with 5 bases left between them. This CDR3 comprises 13 residues. CDR3 DNA: TGTGCCAGCAGCTTACTTCACTCCTACGAGCAGTACTTC. Residues: CASSLLHSYEQYF.

As to this clonotype: A read error may be the cause here, since a much bigger clone is one base away. This chain connects TRBV28 to TRBJ2-7; no definite D call. CDR1 is MDHEN and CDR2 is SYDVKM in the germline V gene. This CDR3 has 15 residues. The V end lost 2 bases, the J end lost 9 bases, and 20 bases lay between the germline ends. In DNA, the CDR3 is TGTGCCAGCAGTTTACTATTAGGGTCAAGTTCCCGGCAGTACTTC. It specifies CASSLLLGSSSRQYF.

This chain uses TRBV5-1 with TRBJ1-2; D unresolved. Looked up from germline, CDR1 is SGHRS and CDR2 is YFSETQ. This CDR3 comprises 15 residues. Trimming took off 2 bases at V and 1 base at J, with 12 bases between the two ends. The CDR3 coding sequence is TGCGCCAGCAGCTTTTCGCCAGAGAATAACTATGGCTACACCTTC. Its translation: CASSFSPENNYGYTF.

By share, this clonotype counts as medium-sized (0.01 to 0.1%). The chain couples TRBV27 to TRBJ2-1; D possibly corresponds to TRBD2 (6 bases). Germline V gene lookup returns CDR1 MNHEY and CDR2 SMNVEV (reference sequence). Between the trimmed V and J ends, which lost 0 bases and 4 bases, there was a span of 13 bases. The CDR3 consists of 16 residues. The CDR3 DNA reads as TGTGCCAGCAGTTTATCGGGGGGAGCGCTTTACAATGAGCAGTTCTTC. This translates into CASSLSGGALYNEQFF.

The table lists this clonotype with a few counts. The rearrangement uses TRBV20-1 and TRBJ2-5; TRBD2 matches at 8 bases. J was trimmed by 2 bases and V by 2 bases; bases with no gene match: 13. The CDR3 is made up of 17 amino acids. CDR1 and CDR2 from the germline V gene are DFQATT and SNEGSKA (reference sequence). DNA of the CDR3: TGCAGTGCTAGACTCGGGACTAGTGGGAAGGAGCAAGAGACCCAGTACTTC. It is translated as CSARLGTSGKEQETQYF.

This clonotype has at least ten counts. This chain connects TRBV6-1 to TRBJ2-5; 11 nucleotides match TRBD2. The CDR3 length is 16 residues. V gave up 3 bases and J gave up 0 bases; unmatched junction bases: 3. Germline assignment: CDR1 MNHNS and CDR2 SASEGT. CDR3 sequence: CASSDQGLADQETQYF. The CDR3 coding sequence is TGTGCCAGCAGTGATCAGGGACTAGCGGACCAAGAGACCCAGTACTTC.

About this clonotype itself: This could be a read error, since a much larger clone is one nucleotide away. The chain has TRBV12-3 or TRBV12-4 and TRBJ2-1; 7 nucleotides match TRBD2. The CDR3 is 17 amino acids. CDR3 residues: CATSLSFNLAVHNEQFF. CDR3 bases: TGTGCCACCAGTTTGTCGTTTAATCTAGCGGTACACAATGAGCAGTTCTTC.

The gene calls are TRBV4-3 and TRBJ2-3, with a tentative D call TRBD1 (6 bases). CDR1 is LGHNA and CDR2 is YSLEER in the germline V gene. CDR3 length equals 15 residues. V was cut by 4 bases and J by 1 base, with 12 bases left in between. The CDR3 region is CASSRREGGTDTQYF. The DNA for the CDR3 is TGCGCCAGCAGCCGGCGCGAGGGGGGCACAGATACGCAGTATTTT.

On this clonotype itself: One end of the junction does not line up with germline, which may come from a read error. The rearrangement joins TRBV5-5 to TRBJ2-5; 7 bases agree with TRBD1. This CDR3 region has 13 residues. The V gene's germline CDR1 is SGHKS and CDR2 YYEKEE (reference sequence). The CDR3 DNA sequence: TGTGCCAGCAGCTTTACAGGGGAAGAGATCCAGTACTTC. Translation gives CASSFTGEEIQYF.

This clonotype has more than one count but fewer than ten. This chain connects TRBV28 to TRBJ1-5; D remains ambiguous. This CDR3 spans 12 amino acids. Germline V gene sequence: CDR1 MDHEN, CDR2 SYDVKM. The V end was cut by 11 bases, the J end by 6 bases, with 14 bases between. The CDR3 coding sequence is TGTGCCGGAGCTGGGGTTGGTCAGCCCCAGCATTTT. It codes for CAGAGVGQPQHF.